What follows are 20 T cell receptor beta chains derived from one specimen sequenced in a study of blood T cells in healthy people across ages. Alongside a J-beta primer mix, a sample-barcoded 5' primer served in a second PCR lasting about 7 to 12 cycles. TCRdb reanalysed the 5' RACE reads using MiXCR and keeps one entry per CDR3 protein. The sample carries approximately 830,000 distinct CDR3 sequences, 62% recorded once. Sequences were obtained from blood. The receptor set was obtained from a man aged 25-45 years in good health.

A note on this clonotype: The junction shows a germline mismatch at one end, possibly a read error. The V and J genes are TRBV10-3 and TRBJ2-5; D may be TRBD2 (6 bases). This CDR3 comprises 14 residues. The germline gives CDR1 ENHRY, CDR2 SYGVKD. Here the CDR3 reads CAISERGSQEAQYF. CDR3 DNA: TGTGCCATCAGTGAACGGGGGTCCCAAGAGGCCCAGTACTTC.

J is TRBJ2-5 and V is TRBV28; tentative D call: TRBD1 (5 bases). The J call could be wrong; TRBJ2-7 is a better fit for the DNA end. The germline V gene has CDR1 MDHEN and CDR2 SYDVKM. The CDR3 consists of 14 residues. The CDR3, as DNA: TGTGCCAGCAGTTTAGGCGTGCAGGGCCCCGAGCAGTACTTC. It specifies CASSLGVQGPEQYF.

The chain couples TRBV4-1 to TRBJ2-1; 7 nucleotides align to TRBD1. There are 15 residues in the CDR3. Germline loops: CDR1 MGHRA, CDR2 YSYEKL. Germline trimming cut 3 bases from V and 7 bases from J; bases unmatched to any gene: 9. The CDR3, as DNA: TGCGCCAGCAGCCACCTATCCTCACAGGGGAATGAGCAGTTCTTC. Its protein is CASSHLSSQGNEQFF.

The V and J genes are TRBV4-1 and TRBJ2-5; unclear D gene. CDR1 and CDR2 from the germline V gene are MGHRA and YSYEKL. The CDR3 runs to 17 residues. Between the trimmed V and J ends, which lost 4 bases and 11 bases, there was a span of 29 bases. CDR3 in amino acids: CASSPSPGRNGAEEQYF. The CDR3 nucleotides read TGCGCCAGCAGCCCCTCCCCCGGGCGCAACGGAGCAGAGGAGCAGTACTTC.

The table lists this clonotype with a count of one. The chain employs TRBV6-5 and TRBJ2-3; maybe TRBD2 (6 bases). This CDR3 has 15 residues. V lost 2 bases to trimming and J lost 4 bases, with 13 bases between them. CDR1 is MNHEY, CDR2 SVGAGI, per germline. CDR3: CASSYARGWADTQYF. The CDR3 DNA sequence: TGTGCCAGCAGTTACGCCCGGGGGTGGGCAGATACGCAGTATTTT.

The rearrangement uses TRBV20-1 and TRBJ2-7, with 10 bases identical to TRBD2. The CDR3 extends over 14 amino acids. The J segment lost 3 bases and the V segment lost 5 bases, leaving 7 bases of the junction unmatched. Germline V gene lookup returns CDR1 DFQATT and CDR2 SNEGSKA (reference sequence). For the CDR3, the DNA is TGCAGTGCTTTAACTAGCGGGGAGGTCTACGAGCAGTACTTC. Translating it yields CSALTSGEVYEQYF.

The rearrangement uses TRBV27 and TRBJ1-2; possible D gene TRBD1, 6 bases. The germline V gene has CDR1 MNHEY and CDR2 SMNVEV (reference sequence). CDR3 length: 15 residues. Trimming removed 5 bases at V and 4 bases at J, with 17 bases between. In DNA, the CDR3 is TGTGCCAGCAGTCCCTCGTTGGACAGCGTCTATGGCTACACCTTC. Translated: CASSPSLDSVYGYTF.

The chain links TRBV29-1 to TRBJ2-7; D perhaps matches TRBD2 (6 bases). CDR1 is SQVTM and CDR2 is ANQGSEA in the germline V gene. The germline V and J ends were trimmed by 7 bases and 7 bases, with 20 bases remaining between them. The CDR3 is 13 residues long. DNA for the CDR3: TGCAGCGCCCCCGGGATAAACGCGGGGGAGCAGTACTTC. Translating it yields CSAPGINAGEQYF.

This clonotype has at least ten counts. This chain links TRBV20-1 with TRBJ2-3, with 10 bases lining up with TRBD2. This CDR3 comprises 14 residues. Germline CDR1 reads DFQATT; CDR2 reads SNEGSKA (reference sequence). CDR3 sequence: CRALAGDSTDTQYF. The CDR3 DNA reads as TGCAGGGCCCTAGCGGGGGATAGCACAGATACGCAGTATTTT.

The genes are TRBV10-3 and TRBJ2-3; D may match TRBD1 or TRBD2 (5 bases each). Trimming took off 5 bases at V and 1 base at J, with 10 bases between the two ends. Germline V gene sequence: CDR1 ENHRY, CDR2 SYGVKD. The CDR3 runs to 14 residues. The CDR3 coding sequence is TGTGCCATCAGTTATGGGACGGGCACAGATACGCAGTATTTT. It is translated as CAISYGTGTDTQYF.

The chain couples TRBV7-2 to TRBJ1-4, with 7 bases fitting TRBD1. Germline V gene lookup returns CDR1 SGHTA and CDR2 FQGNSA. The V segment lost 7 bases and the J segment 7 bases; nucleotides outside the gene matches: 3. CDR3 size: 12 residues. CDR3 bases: TGTGCCAGCAACAGGGGTAGTGAAAAACTGTTTTTT. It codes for CASNRGSEKLFF.

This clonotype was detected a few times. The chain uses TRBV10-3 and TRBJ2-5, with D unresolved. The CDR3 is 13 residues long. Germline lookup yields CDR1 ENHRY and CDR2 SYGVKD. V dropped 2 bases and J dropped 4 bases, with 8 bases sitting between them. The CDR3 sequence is CAISEGFSETQYF. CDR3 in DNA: TGTGCCATCAGTGAGGGGTTTTCAGAGACCCAGTACTTC.

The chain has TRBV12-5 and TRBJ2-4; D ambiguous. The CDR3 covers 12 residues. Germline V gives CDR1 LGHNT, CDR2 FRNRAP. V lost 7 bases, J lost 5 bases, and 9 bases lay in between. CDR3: CASASSENIQYF. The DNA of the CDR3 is TGTGCTAGTGCTTCGTCAGAAAACATTCAGTACTTC.

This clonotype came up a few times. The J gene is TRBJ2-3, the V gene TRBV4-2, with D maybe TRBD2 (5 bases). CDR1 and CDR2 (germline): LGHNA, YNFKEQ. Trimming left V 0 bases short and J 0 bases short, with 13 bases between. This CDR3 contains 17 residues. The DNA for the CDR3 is TGTGCCAGCAGCCAAGAAGGCAGCGGCGAGAGCACAGATACGCAGTATTTT. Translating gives CASSQEGSGESTDTQYF.

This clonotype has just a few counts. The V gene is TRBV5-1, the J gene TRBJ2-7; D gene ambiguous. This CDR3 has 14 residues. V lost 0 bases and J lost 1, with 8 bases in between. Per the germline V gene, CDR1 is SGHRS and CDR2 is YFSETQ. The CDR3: CASSLGGMSYEQYF. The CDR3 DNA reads TGCGCCAGCAGCTTGGGTGGCATGTCCTACGAGCAGTACTTC.

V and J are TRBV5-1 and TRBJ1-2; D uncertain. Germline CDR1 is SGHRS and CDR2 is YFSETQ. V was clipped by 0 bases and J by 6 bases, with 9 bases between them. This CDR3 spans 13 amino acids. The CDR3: CASSLEGIDGYTF. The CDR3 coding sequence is TGCGCCAGCAGCTTGGAGGGTATTGATGGCTACACCTTC. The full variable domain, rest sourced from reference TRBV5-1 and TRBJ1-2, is KAGVTQTPRYLIKTRGQQVTLSCSPISGHRSVSWYQQTPGQGLQFLFEYFSETQRNKGNFPGRFSGRQFSNSRSEMNVSTLELGDSALYLCASSLEGIDGYTFGSGTRLTVV.

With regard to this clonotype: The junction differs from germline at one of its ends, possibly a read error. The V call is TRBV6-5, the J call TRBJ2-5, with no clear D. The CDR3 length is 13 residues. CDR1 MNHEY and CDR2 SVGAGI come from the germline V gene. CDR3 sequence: CACRHGPQETQYF. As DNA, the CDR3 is TGTGCCTGCAGACACGGGCCTCAAGAGACCCAGTACTTC.

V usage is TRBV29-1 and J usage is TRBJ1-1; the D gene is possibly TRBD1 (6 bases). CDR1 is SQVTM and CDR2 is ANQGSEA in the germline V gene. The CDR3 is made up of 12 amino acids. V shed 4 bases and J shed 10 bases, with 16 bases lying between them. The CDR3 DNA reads TGCAGCGTTGTGGGGGCGCGATTCGCAGCTTTCTTT. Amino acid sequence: CSVVGARFAAFF.

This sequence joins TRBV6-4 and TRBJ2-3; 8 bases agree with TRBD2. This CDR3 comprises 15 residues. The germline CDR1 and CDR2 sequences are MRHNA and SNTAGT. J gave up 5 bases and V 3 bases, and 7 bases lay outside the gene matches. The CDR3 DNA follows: TGTGCCAGCAGTGAGGACGGGGGGGCCGAAGATACGCAGTATTTT. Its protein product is CASSEDGGAEDTQYF.

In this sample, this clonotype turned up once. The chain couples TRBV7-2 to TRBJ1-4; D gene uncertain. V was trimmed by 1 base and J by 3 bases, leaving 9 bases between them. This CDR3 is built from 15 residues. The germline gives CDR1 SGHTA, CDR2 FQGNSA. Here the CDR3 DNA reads TGTGCCAGCAGCTTAGGATCCGTACCTAATGAAAAACTGTTTTTT. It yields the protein CASSLGSVPNEKLFF.